This T cell receptor (beta chain) was found in a study of Ad26.COV2.S vaccination and SARS-CoV-2 variants. Study details: Ad26.COV2.S shots went into the muscle once or twice, 56 days apart.

Described treatment: 19 received Ad26.COV2.S at low or high dose, single or two shots; about 5 received placebo; per-sample allocation not given. Specimens were obtained on day 63 following the first vaccine or placebo injection. V was clipped by 4 bases and J by 3 bases; unmatched bases: 4. Germline V gives CDR1 MNHNS, CDR2 SASEGT. The CDR3 covers 15 residues. Data came from immunoSEQ multiplex PCR; TCRdb stores just in-frame clones and leaves some out. This table holds around 300,000 clones, about 88% found once. The sample here was peripheral blood, taken in a trial of Ad26.COV2.S vaccine versus placebo. The receptor was derived from a person between 18 and 60 years old who received the Ad26.COV2.S COVID-19 vaccine or a placebo. The V gene is TRBV6-1, the J gene TRBJ2-3, with 10 bases identical to TRBD1. The CDR3 reads CASSGWTGGTDTQYF. As DNA, the CDR3 is TGTGCCAGCAGTGGTTGGACAGGGGGGACAGATACGCAGTATTTT.